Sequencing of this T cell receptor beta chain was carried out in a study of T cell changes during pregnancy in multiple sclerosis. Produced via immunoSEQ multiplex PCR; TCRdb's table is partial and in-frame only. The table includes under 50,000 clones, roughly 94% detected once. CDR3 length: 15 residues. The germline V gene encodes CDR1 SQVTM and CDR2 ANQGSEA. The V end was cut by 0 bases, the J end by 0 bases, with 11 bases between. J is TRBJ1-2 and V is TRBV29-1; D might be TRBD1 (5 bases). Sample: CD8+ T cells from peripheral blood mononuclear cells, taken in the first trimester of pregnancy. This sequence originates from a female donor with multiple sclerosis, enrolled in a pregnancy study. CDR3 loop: CSVEDGAGPNYGYTF. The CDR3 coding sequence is TGCAGCGTTGAAGATGGTGCAGGGCCTAACTATGGCTACACCTTC.